Below are 20 T cell receptor beta chains sequenced from a single sample in a study of OX40 agonist ivuxolimab in advanced cancers. Library method: the immunoSEQ multiplex PCR assay. The clones in this table, taken by TCRdb from immuneACCESS, are in-frame only. Not every clone is retained; where verified, under half of the shortfall comes from an unresolved V gene, and the cause of the rest is unknown. In all, the sample holds under 20,000 clones, and roughly 80% of those were seen once. Around 3.1% of the sample is held by the ten biggest clonotypes. The input for sequencing was CD4+ or CD8+ T cells sorted from blood, taken in a trial of the OX40 agonist ivuxolimab. The receptors here all came from an adult with an advanced solid tumor such as melanoma, head and neck, liver or kidney cancer.

The chain combines TRBV27 with TRBJ1-4; unclear D gene. This CDR3 is 15 amino acids long. V was pared by 5 bases and J by 6 bases, with 16 bases between. The germline V gene has CDR1 MNHEY and CDR2 SMNVEV (reference sequence). CDR3 loop: CASSVTIGADEKLFF. CDR3 in DNA: TGTGCCAGCAGTGTGACGATTGGCGCCGATGAAAAACTGTTTTTT. Based on the CDR3 plus reference TRBV27 and TRBJ1-4, the full variable domain is EAQVTQNPRYLITVTGKKLTVTCSQNMNHEYMSWYRQDPGLGLRQIYYSMNVEVTDKGDVPEGYKVSRKEKRNFPLILESPSPNQTSLYFCASSVTIGADEKLFFGSGTQLSVL.

The chain recombines TRBV19 with TRBJ1-4; 7 nucleotides align to TRBD1. The ends lost 6 bases at V and 8 bases at J; junction bases unmatched: 9. CDR3 size: 14 residues. Germline assignment: CDR1 LNHDA and CDR2 SQIVND (reference sequence). The CDR3 here is CASRPDRLREKLFF. CDR3 nucleotide sequence: TGTGCCAGTAGGCCGGACAGGTTACGGGAAAAACTGTTTTTT.

This clone was seen more than once but under ten times. The V gene is TRBV5-6, the J gene TRBJ2-7; TRBD1 matches at 12 bases. The CDR3 spans 16 residues. Unmatched junction bases numbered 6, after V lost 1 base and J lost 4 bases. Germline V gives CDR1 SGHDT, CDR2 YYEEEE. The CDR3 loop reads CASSLIRGQGAYEQYF. In DNA, the CDR3 is TGTGCCAGCAGCTTGATTAGGGGACAGGGGGCTTACGAGCAGTACTTC.

The chain employs TRBV2 and TRBJ2-5; 12 positions match TRBD1. The germline V gene has CDR1 SNHLY and CDR2 FYNNEI. The V segment lost 6 bases and the J segment 5 bases; nucleotides outside the gene matches: 7. CDR3 size: 15 residues. CDR3 residues: CASSGTGGRRETQYF. The CDR3 coding sequence is TGTGCCAGCAGCGGGACAGGGGGCCGAAGGGAGACCCAGTACTTC.

The J gene is TRBJ1-4, the V gene TRBV21-1; TRBD1, the D gene given by the table, was not confirmed from the DNA. TRBV21-1 is labeled a pseudogene. This CDR3 is built from 15 residues. The CDR3 is CASSGQGNREEKLFF. The CDR3 nucleotides read TGTGCCAGCAGCGGACAGGGGAACAGAGAAGAAAAACTGTTTTTT.

The chain combines TRBV18 with TRBJ1-2; D gene unclear. The germline V gene has CDR1 KGHSH and CDR2 LQKENI. The CDR3 has 13 amino acids. V lost 0 bases to trimming and J lost 0 bases, with 2 bases between them. The CDR3: CASSPPTNYGYTF. CDR3 coding DNA: TGTGCCAGCTCACCACCCACTAACTATGGCTACACCTTC. The full variable domain, rest sourced from reference TRBV18 and TRBJ1-2, is NAGVMQNPRHLVRRRGQEARLRCSPMKGHSHVYWYRQLPEEGLKFMVYLQKENIIDESGMPKERFSAEFPKEGPSILRIQQVVRGDSAAYFCASSPPTNYGYTFGSGTRLTVV.

CDR3 DNA sequence: TGTGCCAGCTCACCACAAGGGGGGGGACCCTACGAGCAGTACTTC. Encoded protein: CASSPQGGGPYEQYF. This chain connects TRBV18 to TRBJ2-5; D is possibly TRBD2 (7 bases). The end of the DNA fits TRBJ2-7 better, so the J call may be wrong. The CDR3 has 15 amino acids. Germline V gene data show CDR1 as KGHSH and CDR2 as LQKENI.

CDR3 protein: CASSRGQTTGETQYF. The DNA for the CDR3 is TGTGCCAGCAGTCGGGGACAGACCACCGGGGAGACCCAGTACTTC. This chain joins TRBV2 and TRBJ2-5; 7 bases align to TRBD1. The CDR3 runs 15 residues. CDR1 is SNHLY and CDR2 is FYNNEI in the germline V gene. V was pared by 5 bases and J by 5 bases, with 11 bases of the junction left unmatched. Based on the CDR3 plus reference TRBV2 and TRBJ2-5, the full variable domain is EPEVTQTPSHQVTQMGQEVILRCVPISNHLYFYWYRQILGQKVEFLVSFYNNEISEKSEIFDDQFSVERPDGSNFTLKIRSTKLEDSAMYFCASSRGQTTGETQYFGPGTRLLVL.

The J gene is TRBJ2-7, the V gene TRBV5-6, with TRBD2 as a possible D gene (6 bases). The germline gives CDR1 SGHDT, CDR2 YYEEEE. V lost 4 bases and J 6 bases, leaving 26 bases between the germline ends. This CDR3 comprises 17 residues. The CDR3 loop is CASSRLVSVGAPSEQYF. DNA of the CDR3: TGTGCCAGCAGCCGACTAGTAAGTGTAGGGGCTCCGTCCGAGCAGTACTTC.

Here the CDR3 reads CASSSGQGSGNTIYF. In nucleotides, the CDR3 is TGTGCCAGCAGCTCGGGACAGGGATCTGGAAACACCATATATTTT. This chain uses TRBV5-4 with TRBJ1-3; 9 nucleotides align to TRBD1. With 3 bases clipped from V and 1 base from J, the junction kept 2 bases outside the gene matches. In germline, CDR1 is SGHNT, CDR2 YYREEE (reference sequence). The CDR3 sequence is 15 residues long. Full variable domain (rest looked up from reference TRBV5-4 and TRBJ1-3): ETGVTQSPTHLIKTRGQQVTLRCSSQSGHNTVSWYQQALGQGPQFIFQYYREEENGRGNFPPRFSGLQFPNYSSELNVNALELDDSALYLCASSSGQGSGNTIYFGEGSWLTVV.

This chain uses TRBV7-9 with TRBJ1-2; 9 bases are a match to TRBD1. The length of the CDR3 is 15 residues. V was clipped by 5 bases and J by 5 bases; unmatched bases: 9. CDR1 SEHNR and CDR2 FQNEAQ come from the germline V gene (reference sequence). CDR3 amino acids: CASSNPGQGFYGYTF. DNA of the CDR3: TGTGCCAGCAGCAACCCGGGACAGGGTTTTTATGGCTACACCTTC.

This chain joins TRBV6-6 and TRBJ1-5, with 7 nucleotides matching TRBD1. Trimming cost V 5 bases and J 0 bases; bases outside gene matches: 1. The CDR3 is 14 amino acids. Per germline, CDR1 MNHNY and CDR2 SVGAGI (reference sequence). CDR3 residues: CASSRQGSNQPQHF. In DNA, the CDR3 is TGTGCCAGCAGTCGACAGGGTAGCAATCAGCCCCAGCATTTT.

The V call is TRBV28, the J call TRBJ2-3; D unresolved. Trimming removed 1 base at V and 1 base at J, with 9 bases between. Germline CDR1 and CDR2: MDHEN and SYDVKM. This CDR3 has 15 residues. This CDR3 reads CASSLLERGTDTQYF. The CDR3 DNA follows: TGTGCCAGCAGTTTATTGGAAAGGGGCACAGATACGCAGTATTTT.

V usage is TRBV5-1 and J usage is TRBJ2-5; 8 nucleotides match TRBD1. This CDR3 has 15 amino acids. Germline assignment: CDR1 SGHRS and CDR2 YFSETQ. V lost 3 bases and J lost 4; bases outside the gene matches: 8. The CDR3 is CASSWQGAAGETQYF. The DNA of the CDR3 is TGCGCCAGCAGCTGGCAGGGGGCGGCGGGAGAGACCCAGTACTTC.

Written as DNA, the CDR3 is TGTGCCAGCAGGGCCGGGACAGGGGGCAACTATGGCTACACCTTC. Its protein product is CASRAGTGGNYGYTF. The chain is built from TRBV28 and TRBJ1-2; 12 nucleotides align to TRBD1. V lost 6 bases, J lost 2 bases, and 4 bases stayed unmatched. Germline V gives CDR1 MDHEN, CDR2 SYDVKM. This CDR3 has 15 amino acids.

This chain links TRBV9 with TRBJ1-2; D is undetermined. The CDR3 is 14 residues long. V lost 0 bases and J lost 2, with 8 bases in between. Germline V gives CDR1 SGDLS, CDR2 YYNGEE. The CDR3 nucleotides are TGTGCCAGCAGCGTAGATACAGTAAACTATGGCTACACCTTC. Its protein product is CASSVDTVNYGYTF.

The gene calls are TRBV7-9 and TRBJ1-5, with unresolved D. The V gene's germline CDR1 is SEHNR and CDR2 FQNEAQ (reference sequence). The CDR3 has 14 residues. V dropped 2 bases and J dropped 1 base, with 6 bases sitting between them. The CDR3, as DNA: TGTGCCAGCAGCTTATGGGGAAGCAATCAGCCCCAGCATTTT. The encoded protein is CASSLWGSNQPQHF.

There are a few counts of this clone. The chain carries TRBV25-1 and TRBJ2-5; 7 nucleotides match TRBD2. V shed 6 bases, J shed 2 bases, and the junction held 12 bases outside the gene matches. Germline V lookup: CDR1 MGHDK, CDR2 SYGVNS. The CDR3 spans 16 residues. DNA for the CDR3: TGTGCCAGCAGCCTAATGGGGGGAGGGAGGCAAGAGACCCAGTACTTC. Translating it yields CASSLMGGGRQETQYF. The variable domain in full, with the rest retrieved from reference TRBV25-1 and TRBJ2-5, is EADIYQTPRYLVIGTGKKITLECSQTMGHDKMYWYQQDPGMELHLIHYSYGVNSTEKGDLSSESTVSRIRTEHFPLTLESARPSHTSQYLCASSLMGGGRQETQYFGPGTRLLVL.

The chain has TRBV6-5 and TRBJ1-2; TRBD1 is a possible D gene (5 bases). The CDR3 contains 14 residues. Trimming shortened V by 0 bases and J by 8 bases, and 13 bases separated the two germline ends. Germline CDR1 MNHEY, CDR2 SVGAGI. The CDR3 protein is CASSYSGPLGGYTF. As DNA, the CDR3 is TGTGCCAGCAGTTACTCGGGGCCCCTTGGGGGCTACACCTTC.

This chain joins TRBV29-1 and TRBJ2-5; tentatively, D is TRBD1 (5 bases). Germline V gene lookup returns CDR1 SQVTM and CDR2 ANQGSEA. This CDR3 has 12 residues. Between the trimmed V and J ends, which lost 4 bases and 1 base, there was a span of 7 bases. CDR3 DNA sequence: TGCAGCGTTGCCAGGGTCCAAGAGACCCAGTACTTC. Its translation is CSVARVQETQYF. The full variable domain, with the rest looked up from reference TRBV29-1 and TRBJ2-5, is SAVISQKPSRDICQRGTSLTIQCQVDSQVTMMFWYRQQPGQSLTLIATANQGSEATYESGFVIDKFPISRPNLTFSTLTVSNMSPEDSSIYLCSVARVQETQYFGPGTRLLVL.